Each of the 19 T cell receptor beta chains below was sequenced from the same sample in a study of beta chain features in type 1 diabetes. What was sequenced were expressed TCRB transcripts, since all of the isolated RNA had been reverse transcribed. Clones were read by immunoSEQ multiplex PCR, and TCRdb kept only the in-frame ones, dropping some. The profile shows fewer than 250,000 clones, about 14% of them singletons. Material for sequencing was naive CD4+ T cells from blood. These receptor sequences come from a woman in her thirties or forties in good health.

The chain combines TRBV19 with TRBJ1-2; 7 nucleotides line up with TRBD1. The CDR3 covers 14 residues. Germline loops: CDR1 LNHDA, CDR2 SQIVND (reference sequence). J was trimmed by 5 bases and V by 2 bases; bases with no gene match: 5. The CDR3: CASSILSGGYGYTF. The DNA for the CDR3 is TGTGCCAGTAGTATACTCTCAGGGGGGTATGGCTACACCTTC. The variable domain in full, completed from reference TRBV19 and TRBJ1-2, reads DGGITQSPKYLFRKEGQNVTLSCEQNLNHDAMYWYRQDPGQGLRLIYYSQIVNDFQKGDIAEGYSVSREKKESFPLTVTSAQKNPTAFYLCASSILSGGYGYTFGSGTRLTVV.

This chain links TRBV4-2 with TRBJ1-4; perhaps TRBD1 as D (5 bases). The CDR3 is made up of 16 amino acids. Trimming removed 0 bases from V and 7 bases from J, with 15 bases in between. Germline CDR1 LGHNA, CDR2 YNFKEQ. The CDR3 DNA sequence: TGTGCCAGCAGCCAAGATTATGGCAGGGTGGGTGAAAAACTGTTTTTT. As protein: CASSQDYGRVGEKLFF.

This chain connects TRBV5-1 to TRBJ1-5; TRBD1 might be the D (5 bases). V was shortened by 1 base and J by 4 bases, with 12 bases between the two germline ends. The CDR3 is 15 residues long. Germline V gene data show CDR1 as SGHRS and CDR2 as YFSETQ. In nucleotides, the CDR3 is TGCGCCAGCAGCTTGATGGGGCTACTGAATCAGCCCCAGCATTTT. Protein product: CASSLMGLLNQPQHF.

This sequence joins TRBV27 and TRBJ2-3; 9 positions match TRBD1. V lost 7 bases and J lost 2; bases outside the gene matches: 10. The CDR3 sequence is 16 residues long. Looked up from germline, CDR1 is MNHEY and CDR2 is SMNVEV (reference sequence). The CDR3: CASKGLWTGATDTQYF. In DNA form, the CDR3 reads TGTGCCAGCAAAGGGTTGTGGACAGGGGCCACAGATACGCAGTATTTT.

CDR3 in DNA: TGTGCCAGCAGTTCCCGGGGTAAAGAGACCCAGTACTTC. Amino acid sequence: CASSSRGKETQYF. The V gene is TRBV6-5, the J gene TRBJ2-5; D might be TRBD2 (5 bases). Trimming removed 4 bases from V and 3 bases from J, with 9 bases in between. In germline, CDR1 is MNHEY, CDR2 SVGAGI. CDR3 length equals 13 residues.

This clone was observed at least ten times. The chain combines TRBV29-1 with TRBJ2-5; D is ambiguous. The CDR3 contains 11 residues. Germline V gene sequence: CDR1 SQVTM, CDR2 ANQGSEA. V was cut by 5 bases and J by 4 bases, with 8 bases left in between. The CDR3 region has the DNA TGCAGCGTTCTCAGTGGAGAGACCCAGTACTTC. This codes for CSVLSGETQYF.

This clone has a handful of counts. The chain joins TRBV29-1 to TRBJ2-3; 8 positions match TRBD1. Trimming removed 7 bases from V and 6 bases from J; junction bases left unmatched: 12. Per the germline V gene, CDR1 is SQVTM and CDR2 is ANQGSEA. The CDR3 loop spans 14 amino acids. The CDR3 loop reads CSALDRGVSDTQYF. DNA of the CDR3: TGCAGCGCTCTAGACAGGGGAGTGTCGGATACGCAGTATTTT.

This clone occurred a few times. The V and J genes are TRBV5-1 and TRBJ1-1; 7 nucleotides match TRBD1. Germline lookup yields CDR1 SGHRS and CDR2 YFSETQ. CDR3 length equals 13 residues. V lost 5 bases, J lost 11 bases, and 12 bases stayed unmatched. CDR3 protein: CASSLTQGRQAFF. In DNA, the CDR3 is TGCGCCAGCAGTTTGACACAGGGGAGACAGGCTTTCTTT.

In this sample, this clone turned up a few times. The J gene is TRBJ2-7, the V gene TRBV7-9, with 7 bases identical to TRBD1. The CDR3 loop spans 15 amino acids. CDR1 is SEHNR, CDR2 FQNEAQ, per germline (reference sequence). With 5 bases clipped from V and 2 bases from J, the junction kept 9 bases outside the gene matches. CDR3 residues: CASSTLRQGTYEQYF. DNA for the CDR3: TGTGCCAGCAGCACCCTTCGACAGGGAACCTACGAGCAGTACTTC. Looking up the rest from reference TRBV7-9 and TRBJ2-7 gives the full variable domain: DTGVSQNPRHKITKRGQNVTFRCDPISEHNRLYWYRQTLGQGPEFLTYFQNEAQLEKSRLLSDRFSAERPKGSFSTLEIQRTEQGDSAMYLCASSTLRQGTYEQYFGPGTRLTVT.

J is TRBJ2-7 and V is TRBV13; TRBD1 is a possible D gene (6 bases). Trimming took off 2 bases at V and 1 base at J, with 9 bases between the two ends. This CDR3 has 14 residues. Germline V gives CDR1 PRHDT, CDR2 FYEKMQ (reference sequence). In DNA form, the CDR3 reads TGTGCCAGCAGCTTATCACAGGGTTCCTACGAGCAGTACTTC. Residues: CASSLSQGSYEQYF. Full variable domain (missing parts from reference TRBV13 and TRBJ2-7): AAGVIQSPRHLIKEKRETATLKCYPIPRHDTVYWYQQGPGQDPQFLISFYEKMQSDKGSIPDRFSAQQFSDYHSELNMSSLELGDSALYFCASSLSQGSYEQYFGPGTRLTVT.

The rearrangement uses TRBV5-1 and TRBJ1-2; the D is unclear. Trimming took off 0 bases at V and 3 bases at J, with 15 bases between the two ends. Germline-derived CDR1 and CDR2 are SGHRS and YFSETQ. The CDR3 runs 16 residues. The CDR3 is CASSLAPFNNDYGYTF. In nucleotides, the CDR3 is TGCGCCAGCAGCTTGGCCCCATTTAACAATGACTATGGCTACACCTTC.

The V gene is TRBV6-6, the J gene TRBJ1-5; perhaps TRBD1 as D (5 bases). The germline V and J ends were trimmed by 2 bases and 6 bases, with 11 bases remaining between them. Germline V gene lookup returns CDR1 MNHNY and CDR2 SVGAGI (reference sequence). The CDR3 sequence is 14 residues long. Here the CDR3 DNA reads TGTGCCAGCAGTTACGGGGGGGGAGGTCAGCCCCAGCATTTT. Translated: CASSYGGGGQPQHF.

This clone was observed a handful of times. This chain uses TRBV5-4 with TRBJ1-2, with D possibly being TRBD1 (5 bases). Germline lookup yields CDR1 SGHNT and CDR2 YYREEE (reference sequence). The CDR3 is 14 residues long. The V end lost 4 bases, the J end lost 3 bases, and 13 bases lay between the germline ends. In DNA, the CDR3 is TGTGCCAGCAGCCCTGACGGGGGGTACTATGGCTACACCTTC. Translated, it gives CASSPDGGYYGYTF.

The sample holds a few counts of this clone. The chain joins TRBV7-2 to TRBJ1-6, with 9 bases that match TRBD1. Germline CDR1 and CDR2: SGHTA and FQGNSA. The CDR3 consists of 14 residues. V shed 1 base and J 15 bases; nucleotides not matched to a gene: 7. The CDR3 region has the DNA TGTGCCAGCAGCTTAGAAAACAGGGGGCATCACCTCCACTTT. Amino acid sequence: CASSLENRGHHLHF.

CDR3 protein: CAISGAGGNQPQHF. The CDR3 coding sequence is TGTGCCATCAGTGGGGCAGGCGGCAATCAGCCCCAGCATTTT. The rearrangement uses TRBV10-3 and TRBJ1-5; D is unresolved. Germline CDR1 and CDR2: ENHRY and SYGVKD. CDR3 size: 14 residues. Trimming took off 4 bases at V and 2 bases at J, with 9 bases between the two ends.

This clone was counted between two and nine times. This rearrangement joins TRBV7-6 to TRBJ2-7; D may be TRBD2 (7 bases). Germline CDR1 is SGHVS and CDR2 is FNYEAQ. The CDR3 has 15 residues. Deletions cut 5 bases from V and 7 bases from J, with 21 bases between. The DNA for the CDR3 is TGTGCCAGCAGCCGAGGGGGGGTCCGGGAGGATGAGCAGTACTTC. The encoded protein is CASSRGGVREDEQYF. Full variable domain (rest looked up from reference TRBV7-6 and TRBJ2-7): GAGVSQSPRYKVTKRGQDVALRCDPISGHVSLYWYRQALGQGPEFLTYFNYEAQQDKSGLPNDRFSAERPEGSISTLTIQRTEQRDSAMYRCASSRGGVREDEQYFGPGTRLTVT.

This clone was observed a few times. The rearrangement links TRBV19 to TRBJ2-5; 8 bases align to TRBD1. CDR1 and CDR2 from the germline V gene are LNHDA and SQIVND (reference sequence). There are 13 residues in the CDR3. V dropped 6 bases and J dropped 5; count of bases not matched to a gene: 5. CDR3 sequence (DNA): TGTGCCAGTAGAACGACAGGGGTGGAGACCCAGTACTTC. Encoded protein: CASRTTGVETQYF.

A few counts support this clone. This rearrangement joins TRBV5-1 to TRBJ1-1; D gene unclear. V lost 0 bases, J lost 11 bases, and 14 bases lay in between. The CDR3 extends over 13 amino acids. Germline V gene lookup returns CDR1 SGHRS and CDR2 YFSETQ. As DNA, the CDR3 is TGCGCCAGCAGCTTGGGAGGAAACAACCAGGCTTTCTTT. Residues: CASSLGGNNQAFF. The entire variable domain, with the rest obtained from reference TRBV5-1 and TRBJ1-1, is as follows: KAGVTQTPRYLIKTRGQQVTLSCSPISGHRSVSWYQQTPGQGLQFLFEYFSETQRNKGNFPGRFSGRQFSNSRSEMNVSTLELGDSALYLCASSLGGNNQAFFGQGTRLTVV.

CDR3 sequence: CASSQDLRRGSTNEKLFF. CDR3 DNA: TGTGCCAGCAGCCAAGATCTCCGACGGGGGTCAACTAATGAAAAACTGTTTTTT. The rearrangement uses TRBV14 and TRBJ1-4; tentatively, D is TRBD1 (5 bases). CDR1 and CDR2 from the germline V gene are SGHDN and FVKESK. The CDR3 has 18 amino acids. V dropped 0 bases and J dropped 0 bases, with 14 bases sitting between them.